A selection of T cell receptor delta chains follows, all from one sample in a study of human gamma delta and Vdelta1 T cells. TCRdb applied CATT to the PCR reads for clone calling. The sample shows about 820 delta-chain clones, approximately 17% of them seen only once. The sample comprised Vdelta1 gamma-delta T cells from blood. Every receptor here comes from a human donor in good health. CDR3s include the opening cysteine and the closing phenylalanine or tryptophan. A D gene is named only where the DNA matches it firmly. Only part of the rows carry a size: once, few, many, or a class if the clone is expanded.

clone_size: medium-sized; cdr3_length: 27; d_call: TRDD3; j_call: TRDJ1; v_call: TRDV1; cdr3_nt: TGTGCTCTTGGGGAGCCATTACGTTTGGGGCGGGAGGAGTACTGGGGGATACTCCCGATGTACACCGATAAACTCATCTTT; cdr3_aa: CALGEPLRLGREEYWGILPMYTDKLIF
clone_size: few; cdr3_length: 18; d_call: TRDD3; j_call: TRDJ1; v_call: TRDV1; cdr3_nt: TGTGCTCTTGGGGTGCCTTCCCAGCGGGGGATACGTCCCGATAAACTCATCTTT; cdr3_aa: CALGVPSQRGIRPDKLIF
clone_size: NA; cdr3_length: 21; d_call: NA; j_call: TRDJ1; v_call: TRDV1; cdr3_nt: TGTGCTCTTGGGACCTTCCGCCTTCCTACTCTCGGTGGGGGATGGGACGATAAACTCATCTTT; cdr3_aa: CALGTFRLPTLGGGWDDKLIF
clone_size: medium-sized; cdr3_length: 17; d_call: NA; j_call: TRDJ1; v_call: TRDV1; cdr3_nt: TGTGCTCTTGGGGAACCCCGGATTCCCCATGCCACCGATAAACTCATCTTT; cdr3_aa: CALGEPRIPHATDKLIF
clone_size: large; cdr3_length: 26; d_call: TRDD3; j_call: TRDJ1; v_call: TRDV1; cdr3_nt: TGTGCTCTTGGGGAAATAATTTCCCGTAGACCGATTATCGTGACTGGGGGATACATGTACACCGATAAACTCATCTTT; cdr3_aa: CALGEIISRRPIIVTGGYMYTDKLIF
clone_size: medium-sized; cdr3_length: 21; d_call: NA; j_call: TRDJ1; v_call: TRDV1; cdr3_nt: TGTGCTCTTGGGGAACCCCCTTCCAGTTATACTGGGTGGCTAGTCACCGATAAACTCATCTTT; cdr3_aa: CALGEPPSSYTGWLVTDKLIF
clone_size: medium-sized; cdr3_length: 22; d_call: NA; j_call: TRDJ1; v_call: TRDV1; cdr3_nt: TGTGCTCTTGGTAAGCCACTAAAGGGTCTTCCTCAAGTCCCCTGGTGGTCCGACAAACTCATCTTT; cdr3_aa: CALGKPLKGLPQVPWWSDKLIF
clone_size: medium-sized; cdr3_length: 20; d_call: NA; j_call: TRDJ1; v_call: TRDV1; cdr3_nt: TGTGCTCTTGGGGAAATGCTCGTCCTACCTGTCCTGGGGTACACCGATAAACTCATCTTT; cdr3_aa: CALGEMLVLPVLGYTDKLIF
clone_size: medium-sized; cdr3_length: 23; d_call: NA; j_call: TRDJ1; v_call: TRDV1; cdr3_nt: TGTGCTCTTGGGGAGCCCCCGGGAACCAACAAGGTCCGCCCATGGGGGCACACCGATAAACTCATCTTT; cdr3_aa: CALGEPPGTNKVRPWGHTDKLIF
clone_size: large; cdr3_length: 23; d_call: NA; j_call: TRDJ1; v_call: TRDV1; cdr3_nt: TGTGCTCTTGGGGAACTAGAATCGCCTTCCCTGACGTGGGGAACCAAGGAAACCGATAAACTCATCTTT; cdr3_aa: CALGELESPSLTWGTKETDKLIF
clone_size: medium-sized; cdr3_length: 20; d_call: NA; j_call: TRDJ1; v_call: TRDV1; cdr3_nt: TGTGCTCTTGGGGAACTAGATTTCGATCTCTTTACCGTTTACACCGATAAACTCATCTTT; cdr3_aa: CALGELDFDLFTVYTDKLIF
clone_size: large; cdr3_length: 16; d_call: TRDD3; j_call: TRDJ1; v_call: TRDV1; cdr3_nt: TGTGCTCTTGGGGAACAAAGCGTTGGGGGGATACGAAGCCTCATCTTT; cdr3_aa: CALGEQSVGGIRSLIF
clone_size: NA; cdr3_length: 23; d_call: TRDD3; j_call: TRDJ4; v_call: TRDV1; cdr3_nt: TGTGCTCTTGGGGCCATCCATCCTAGGAGATATACTGGGGGATACGTGGGAGGGAGACCCCTGATCTTT; cdr3_aa: CALGAIHPRRYTGGYVGGRPLIF
clone_size: large; cdr3_length: 20; d_call: TRDD3; j_call: TRDJ1; v_call: TRDV2; cdr3_nt: TGTGCCTGTGACACCCCCCCGTACTGGGGGATCCTATTGTACACCGATAAACTCATCTTT; cdr3_aa: CACDTPPYWGILLYTDKLIF
clone_size: few; cdr3_length: 24; d_call: TRDD3; j_call: TRDJ1; v_call: TRDV1; cdr3_nt: TGTGCTCTTGGGGAACTGAAGATCCTACCTGTACTGGGGGTTTCAAATAGGTACACCGATAAACTCATCTTT; cdr3_aa: CALGELKILPVLGVSNRYTDKLIF